This T cell receptor beta chain originates from a study of T cell responses to AZD1222 COVID-19 vaccine. Germline CDR1 reads GTSNPN; CDR2 reads SVGIG (reference sequence). The CDR3 loop spans 13 amino acids. The J segment lost 10 bases and the V segment lost 0 bases, leaving 6 bases of the junction unmatched. This table comes from immunoSEQ multiplex PCR, and its TCRdb copy is limited to in-frame clones, with some not included. This sample has 120,000 to 150,000 clones, with around four fifths found just once. This specimen consisted of peripheral blood, obtained on day 0 of MenACWY control vaccination. The TCR originated in an adult in good health. The rearrangement uses TRBV30 and TRBJ1-5; 7 positions agree with TRBD1. This CDR3 reads CAWSVQGRGPQHF. The CDR3 DNA sequence: TGTGCCTGGAGTGTACAGGGGAGAGGACCCCAGCATTTT.